This TCR beta chain was recorded in a study of shared clonotypes between healthy human individuals. The study, taken as a whole, reports: Naive subsets usually exceeded memory subsets in estimated richness.

Notes on this clone: Its antigen is currently unknown.

For sorted subsets, approximately 0.2 ug DNA per replicate equaled about 31,000 T cell genomes. In the source study's methods: Filtering differed, since immunoSEQ gave only junction sequences and no quality scores. Sequencing used immunoSEQ multiplex PCR; TCRdb keeps in-frame clones, though not all of them. D and trimming were read from the DNA, whereas the V and J calls and clone size are those reported in that table. Here the sample spans 2 million to 2.5 million clones, around 90% being singletons. CDR1 is MNHEY and CDR2 is SVGAGI in the germline V gene. Trimming left V 2 bases short and J 5 bases short, with 13 bases between. The CDR3 is made up of 14 amino acids. Division of CD4+ cells produced a CD45RA+ naive subset and a CD45RA-negative memory subset.

J is TRBJ2-7 and V is TRBV6-5, with D maybe TRBD1 (5 bases). The sequencing sample was made of naive CD4+ T cells from PBMCs. The subset was: CD45RA+ positively selected. The source of this sequence is a man between 18 and 35 years old in good health. Some clones in this sample may be carry-over from other donors' samples. DNA for the CDR3: TGTGCCAGCAGTTACGCCCCAAGGGGTGACGAGCAGTACTTC. Amino acids: CASSYAPRGDEQYF.